The sequence of this T cell receptor (beta chain) was determined in a study of shared clonotypes between healthy human individuals. Trimming removed 1 base from V and 2 bases from J, with 12 bases in between. Germline CDR1 and CDR2: SGHDT and YYEEEE. CDR3 length: 16 residues. This clone came up once. Its antigen is as yet unknown. Here immunoSEQ multiplex PCR was the method, and the copy in TCRdb shows in-frame clones only, minus some. The sample has some 2,100,000 clones, more than 90% seen once; the top ten hold roughly 0.13%. Findings and caveats of the study: The genetic and exposure-history diversity represented was limited by few donors.

This receptor was taken from a man between 18 and 29 years old in good health. Sequencing input: naive CD4+ T cells sorted from blood. Subset in this sample: CD45RA+ positively selected. J is TRBJ2-2 and V is TRBV5-6; D is undetermined. CDR3 DNA sequence: TGTGCCAGCAGCTTGATTGGGTCAGGTAACACCGGGGAGCTGTTTTTT. It yields the protein CASSLIGSGNTGELFF.